Detailed here is one T cell receptor beta chain. Its antigen is as yet unknown. This record comes from a study of human T cells and chemical hapten exposure. The CDR3 spans 15 residues. Germline CDR1 reads MNHEY; CDR2 reads SVGEGT. J lost 2 bases, V lost 6 bases, and 8 bases had no gene match. Findings and caveats of the study: No change in TCRs above 1 in 1000 frequency was produced by DPC sensitization.

Time point in this sample: pre-sensitization, week 0. The treatment was: therapeutic diphenylcyclopropenone sensitization with weekly scalp DPC. Unfractionated whole blood served as the source for total RNA extraction. TCRdb ran MiXCR on the RACE reads and lists one entry per CDR3 protein. Of 34,000 or so distinct CDR3 sequences listed, 10% are singletons. The sequences come from whole blood, collected in connection with sensitization to the hapten diphenylcyclopropenone (DPC). The clonotype was recovered from a man aged 50 or older with alopecia areata. Some clones in this sample may be carry-over from other donors' samples. V usage is TRBV6-2 or TRBV6-3 and J usage is TRBJ2-5; 8 bases match TRBD2. CDR3 nucleotide sequence: TGTGCCAGCAGCTTTGGACTAGCTGGTCAAGAGACCCAGTACTTC. Its translation is CASSFGLAGQETQYF.